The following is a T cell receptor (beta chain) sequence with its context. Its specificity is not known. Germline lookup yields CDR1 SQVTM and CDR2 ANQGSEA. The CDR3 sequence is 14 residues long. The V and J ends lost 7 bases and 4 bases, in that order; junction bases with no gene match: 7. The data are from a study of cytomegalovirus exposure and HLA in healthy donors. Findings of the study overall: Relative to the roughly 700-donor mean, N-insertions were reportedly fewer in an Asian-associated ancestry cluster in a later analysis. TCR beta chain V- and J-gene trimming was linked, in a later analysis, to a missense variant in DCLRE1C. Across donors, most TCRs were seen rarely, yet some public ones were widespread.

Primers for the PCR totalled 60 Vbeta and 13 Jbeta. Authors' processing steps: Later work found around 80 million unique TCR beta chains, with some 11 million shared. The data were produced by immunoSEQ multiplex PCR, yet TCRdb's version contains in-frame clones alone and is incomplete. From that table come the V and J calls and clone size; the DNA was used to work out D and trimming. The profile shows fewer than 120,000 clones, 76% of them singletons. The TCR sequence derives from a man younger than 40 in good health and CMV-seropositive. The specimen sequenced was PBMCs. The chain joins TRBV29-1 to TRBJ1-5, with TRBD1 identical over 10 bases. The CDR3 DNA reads TGCAGCGCCGGGGACAGGGGAGGGAATCAGCCCCAGCATTTT. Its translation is CSAGDRGGNQPQHF. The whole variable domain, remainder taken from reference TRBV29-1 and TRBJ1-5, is SAVISQKPSRDICQRGTSLTIQCQVDSQVTMMFWYRQQPGQSLTLIATANQGSEATYESGFVIDKFPISRPNLTFSTLTVSNMSPEDSSIYLCSAGDRGGNQPQHFGDGTRLSIL.